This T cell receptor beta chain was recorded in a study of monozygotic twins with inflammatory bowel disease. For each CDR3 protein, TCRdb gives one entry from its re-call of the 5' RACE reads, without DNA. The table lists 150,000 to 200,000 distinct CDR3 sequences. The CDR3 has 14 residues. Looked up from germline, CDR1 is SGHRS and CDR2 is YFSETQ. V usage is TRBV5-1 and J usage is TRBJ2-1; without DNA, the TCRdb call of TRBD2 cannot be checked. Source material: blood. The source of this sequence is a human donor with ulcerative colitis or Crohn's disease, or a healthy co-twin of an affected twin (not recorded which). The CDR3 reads CASSFRTEGNEQFF.